This is a list of T cell receptor beta chains from one sample in a study of vaccination effects on CD4 cells after COVID-19. These receptors lack a known antigen. This table comes from immunoSEQ multiplex PCR, and its TCRdb copy is limited to in-frame clones, with some not included. The sample includes 73,000 or so clones, 60% to 85% of them seen just once. This sample comprised CD4+ T cells from PBMCs cultured with SARS-CoV-2 spike peptides, obtained before COVID-19 vaccination. These receptors were obtained from a human donor who received a COVID-19 vaccine. The CDR3 runs from the conserved cysteine through the conserved F or W. The order of the fields is V gene, clone size, J gene, D gene, CDR3 protein, CDR3 DNA. A D gene is named only where the DNA matches it firmly. Clone size is given for some rows only: seen once, a few or many times, or a class if the clone is expanded.

V: TRBV7-8; size: -; J: TRBJ1-3; D: -; CDR3: CASSRGTVTSGNTIYF; DNA: TGTGCCAGCAGCCGAGGGACGGTGACTTCTGGAAACACCATATATTTT
V: TRBV29-1; size: -; J: TRBJ1-2; D: -; CDR3: CSVERVEGYTF; DNA: TGCAGCGTTGAAAGGGTTGAGGGCTACACCTTC
V: TRBV3-1/TRBV3-2; size: -; J: TRBJ2-5; D: -; CDR3: CASSPGTETQYF; DNA: TGTGCCAGCAGCCCTGGCACGGAGACCCAGTACTTC
V: TRBV6-2/TRBV6-3; size: once; J: TRBJ1-1; D: TRBD1; CDR3: CASSYTGARTEAFF; DNA: TGTGCCAGCAGTTACACAGGGGCAAGAACTGAAGCTTTCTTT
V: TRBV5-1; size: few; J: TRBJ1-1; D: -; CDR3: CASSTSVNTEAFF; DNA: TGCGCCAGCAGCACATCAGTGAACACTGAAGCTTTCTTT
V: TRBV18; size: -; J: TRBJ1-1; D: TRBD1; CDR3: CASSLTGGGVNTEAFF; DNA: TGTGCCAGCTCGCTGACAGGGGGCGGGGTGAACACTGAAGCTTTCTTT
V: TRBV19; size: -; J: TRBJ2-5; D: -; CDR3: CASSMVGVKQETQYF; DNA: TGTGCCAGTAGTATGGTAGGAGTAAAACAAGAGACCCAGTACTTC
V: TRBV7-3; size: -; J: TRBJ2-2; D: TRBD2; CDR3: CASSSSPGLAGGVTGELFF; DNA: TGTGCCAGCAGCTCCTCCCCGGGACTAGCGGGGGGGGTCACCGGGGAGCTGTTTTTT
V: TRBV18; size: few; J: TRBJ2-1; D: -; CDR3: CASSPNPPGPSSYNEQFF; DNA: TGTGCCAGCTCACCGAATCCCCCGGGCCCCAGCTCCTACAATGAGCAGTTCTTC
V: TRBV10-1; size: -; J: TRBJ2-6; D: -; CDR3: CASSEYPGPGANVLTF; DNA: TGCGCCAGCAGTGAGTACCCAGGGCCTGGGGCCAACGTCCTGACTTTC
V: TRBV24-1; size: few; J: TRBJ2-1; D: TRBD1; CDR3: CATSDFRTGISEQFF; DNA: TGTGCCACCAGTGATTTTAGGACAGGGATTAGTGAGCAGTTCTTC
V: TRBV28; size: -; J: TRBJ1-2; D: TRBD1; CDR3: CASSRQGTGGLGYTF; DNA: TGTGCCAGCAGTCGTCAAGGGACAGGGGGTCTAGGCTACACCTTC
V: TRBV4-2; size: few; J: TRBJ1-2; D: -; CDR3: CASSQGVINYGYTF; DNA: TGTGCCAGCAGCCAAGGAGTTATCAACTATGGCTACACCTTC
V: TRBV7-2; size: -; J: TRBJ2-1; D: -; CDR3: CASSLAGPYNEQFF; DNA: TGTGCCAGCAGCTTAGCGGGTCCCTACAATGAGCAGTTCTTC
V: TRBV24-1; size: -; J: TRBJ2-1; D: TRBD1; CDR3: CATSRQGSYNEQFF; DNA: TGTGCCACCAGTCGACAGGGGTCCTACAATGAGCAGTTCTTC
V: TRBV5-1; size: once; J: TRBJ1-6; D: TRBD1; CDR3: CASSWTGESYNSPLHF; DNA: TGCGCCAGCAGCTGGACAGGGGAATCCTATAATTCACCCCTCCACTTT
V: TRBV3-1/TRBV3-2; size: -; J: TRBJ2-5; D: -; CDR3: CASSSTYQETQYF; DNA: TGTGCCAGCAGCTCGACGTATCAAGAGACCCAGTACTTC
V: TRBV5-5; size: few; J: TRBJ1-1; D: -; CDR3: CASSRQQGLNTEAFF; DNA: TGTGCCAGCAGCCGTCAACAGGGCTTGAACACTGAAGCTTTCTTT
V: TRBV24-1; size: -; J: TRBJ2-1; D: -; CDR3: CATSDGRDEQFF; DNA: TGTGCCACCAGTGACGGAAGGGATGAGCAGTTCTTC
V: TRBV4-3; size: -; J: TRBJ2-1; D: -; CDR3: CASSQAGGHTYNEQFF; DNA: TGCGCCAGCAGCCAAGCGGGGGGACACACCTACAATGAGCAGTTCTTC
V: TRBV7-3; size: -; J: TRBJ2-2; D: -; CDR3: CASSSQGGGELFF; DNA: TGTGCCAGCAGCTCCCAAGGGGGCGGGGAGCTGTTTTTT
V: TRBV18; size: -; J: TRBJ1-1; D: -; CDR3: CASSQGLWTEAFF; DNA: TGTGCCAGCTCACAGGGTTTGTGGACTGAAGCTTTCTTT
V: TRBV4-3; size: -; J: TRBJ1-2; D: -; CDR3: CASSQGTGEVGYGYTF; DNA: TGCGCCAGCAGCCAAGGGACGGGGGAGGTAGGGTATGGCTACACCTTC
V: TRBV5-1; size: -; J: TRBJ1-1; D: -; CDR3: CASSLARGDRLMNTEAFF; DNA: TGCGCCAGCAGCTTGGCGCGCGGGGACCGGTTAATGAACACTGAAGCTTTCTTT
V: TRBV24-1; size: -; J: TRBJ2-3; D: -; CDR3: CATRDSTDTQYF; DNA: TGTGCCACCAGGGACAGCACAGATACGCAGTATTTT
V: TRBV5-1; size: -; J: TRBJ1-6; D: -; CDR3: CASSFIAGIRNSPLHF; DNA: TGCGCCAGCAGCTTTATCGCAGGGATTAGGAATTCACCCCTCCACTTT
V: TRBV19; size: -; J: TRBJ2-1; D: -; CDR3: CASSQPGRGRNEQFF; DNA: TGTGCCAGTAGCCAGCCTGGCAGGGGGAGGAATGAGCAGTTCTTC
V: TRBV6-6; size: -; J: TRBJ2-1; D: -; CDR3: CASSYSLNEQFF; DNA: TGTGCCAGCAGTTACTCTCTAAATGAGCAGTTCTTC
V: TRBV19; size: -; J: TRBJ2-2; D: TRBD2; CDR3: CASSTRRGAGELFF; DNA: TGTGCCAGTAGTACCCGCCGGGGGGCCGGGGAGCTGTTTTTT
V: TRBV18; size: -; J: TRBJ1-1; D: -; CDR3: CASSPLVGADYMNTEAFF; DNA: TGTGCCAGCTCACCCCTGGTGGGGGCGGACTACATGAACACTGAAGCTTTCTTT
V: TRBV4-3; size: -; J: TRBJ1-5; D: -; CDR3: CASSQEWGGNQPQHF; DNA: TGCGCCAGCAGCCAAGAGTGGGGTGGCAATCAGCCCCAGCATTTT